The 20 T cell receptor beta chains listed next were all sequenced from one sample in a study of cytomegalovirus exposure and HLA in healthy donors. Sequenced by immunoSEQ multiplex PCR; TCRdb stores in-frame clones only, minus some. The repertoire holds roughly 70,000 clones, with 70% to 90% as singletons. Sequences were obtained from PBMCs. The source is a woman aged 18-35 years in good health and CMV-seropositive.

This chain links TRBV7-9 with TRBJ2-1; a possible D gene is TRBD2 (7 bases). Germline V gene lookup returns CDR1 SEHNR and CDR2 FQNEAQ (reference sequence). The CDR3 covers 16 residues. The V gene lost 3 bases and the J gene lost 1 base, with 13 bases spanning the gap. This CDR3 reads CASSFDRGASYNEQFF. CDR3 nucleotides: TGTGCCAGCAGCTTCGACCGGGGGGCGTCCTACAATGAGCAGTTCTTC.

V is TRBV7-8 and J is TRBJ2-7; the match to TRBD2 covers 7 bases. V lost 1 base, J lost 7 bases, and 10 bases stayed unmatched. Germline loops: CDR1 SGHVS, CDR2 FQNEAQ. The CDR3 contains 15 residues. The CDR3 region is CASSLDWAGAGEQYF. The CDR3 DNA sequence: TGTGCCAGCAGCTTAGATTGGGCGGGAGCGGGGGAGCAGTACTTC.

The CDR3 nucleotides are TGTGCCAGCACAGAAATAAATAGCAATCAGCCCCAGCATTTT. Translated, it gives CASTEINSNQPQHF. This sequence joins TRBV6-1 and TRBJ1-5; D uncertain. The CDR3 spans 14 residues. Trimming removed 7 bases from V and 0 bases from J, with 10 bases in between. Per germline, CDR1 MNHNS and CDR2 SASEGT.

The chain has TRBV6-1 and TRBJ1-1; no firm D call. The germline CDR1 and CDR2 sequences are MNHNS and SASEGT. V was shortened by 7 bases and J by 1 base, with 4 bases between the two germline ends. The CDR3 sequence is 11 residues long. DNA of the CDR3: TGTGCCAGCATGAGGAACACTGAAGCTTTCTTT. It translates to CASMRNTEAFF.

This chain connects TRBV30 to TRBJ1-5; TRBD1 matches 8 bases. Trimming took 5 bases from V and 4 from J; bases not matched to a gene: 1. The V gene's germline CDR1 is GTSNPN and CDR2 SVGIG (reference sequence). The CDR3 covers 12 residues. This CDR3 reads CAWDRGNQPQHF. As DNA, the CDR3 is TGTGCCTGGGACAGGGGAAATCAGCCCCAGCATTTT.

The CDR3 here is CASSADSTDTQYF. Here the CDR3 DNA reads TGTGCCAGCAGCGCAGACAGTACAGATACGCAGTATTTT. The chain combines TRBV13 with TRBJ2-3; tentatively, D is TRBD1 (5 bases). There are 13 residues in the CDR3. CDR1 PRHDT and CDR2 FYEKMQ come from the germline V gene (reference sequence). The germline V and J ends were trimmed by 5 bases and 3 bases, with 9 bases remaining between them. Full variable domain (outside the CDR3, taken from reference TRBV13 and TRBJ2-3): AAGVIQSPRHLIKEKRETATLKCYPIPRHDTVYWYQQGPGQDPQFLISFYEKMQSDKGSIPDRFSAQQFSDYHSELNMSSLELGDSALYFCASSADSTDTQYFGPGTRLTVL.

V is TRBV19 and J is TRBJ1-2, with a tentative D call TRBD1 (6 bases). V lost 3 bases and J lost 5, with 16 bases in between. CDR1 and CDR2 (germline): LNHDA, SQIVND (reference sequence). The CDR3 has 15 residues. The CDR3, as DNA: TGTGCCAGTAGTATGGGACATAGCTCTTTTTATGGCTACACCTTC. Translating it yields CASSMGHSSFYGYTF.

Only one count was recorded for this clone. V usage is TRBV7-2 and J usage is TRBJ2-5; TRBD1 matches at 9 bases. The ends lost 6 bases at V and 6 bases at J; junction bases unmatched: 11. This CDR3 comprises 15 residues. Looked up from germline, CDR1 is SGHTA and CDR2 is FQGNSA. CDR3 coding DNA: TGTGCCAGCAGTCCTTCGGGGACAGGGTCTAAGACCCAGTACTTC. This translates into CASSPSGTGSKTQYF.

This sequence joins TRBV19 and TRBJ2-7, with D unresolved. This CDR3 has 15 residues. Looked up from germline, CDR1 is LNHDA and CDR2 is SQIVND (reference sequence). V lost 2 bases, J lost 2 bases, and 13 bases lay in between. The CDR3 loop reads CASSIRASPPYEQYF. CDR3 bases: TGTGCCAGTAGTATACGCGCGAGTCCCCCCTACGAGCAGTACTTC.

The chain joins TRBV2 to TRBJ1-3; D is ambiguous. V was shortened by 10 bases and J by 3 bases, with 16 bases between the two germline ends. Germline V CDR1 and CDR2: SNHLY, FYNNEI. The CDR3 totals 14 residues. This chain's CDR3 is CATKALEGGNTIYF. The CDR3 DNA reads as TGTGCCACCAAAGCTTTGGAGGGTGGAAACACCATATATTTT. The whole variable domain, remainder taken from reference TRBV2 and TRBJ1-3, is EPEVTQTPSHQVTQMGQEVILRCVPISNHLYFYWYRQILGQKVEFLVSFYNNEISEKSEIFDDQFSVERPDGSNFTLKIRSTKLEDSAMYFCATKALEGGNTIYFGEGSWLTVV.

V is TRBV5-5 and J is TRBJ2-7; 7 bases fit TRBD1. The CDR3 runs 14 residues. V lost 3 bases to trimming and J lost 5 bases; unmatched junction nucleotides: 8. The germline V gene encodes CDR1 SGHKS and CDR2 YYEKEE (reference sequence). The CDR3 protein is CASSSGTVSNEQYF. CDR3 coding DNA: TGTGCCAGCAGCTCCGGGACAGTTTCCAACGAGCAGTACTTC.

The rearrangement uses TRBV11-2 and TRBJ2-1; D is possibly TRBD1 (5 bases). Trimming cost V 3 bases and J 5 bases, with 11 bases left between them. This CDR3 comprises 14 residues. Per the germline V gene, CDR1 is SGHAT and CDR2 is FQNNGV. The CDR3 region is CASSFFTGDNEQFF. In nucleotides, the CDR3 is TGTGCCAGCAGCTTTTTTACAGGCGACAATGAGCAGTTCTTC.

J is TRBJ1-5 and V is TRBV11-2; D gene uncertain. Per the germline V gene, CDR1 is SGHAT and CDR2 is FQNNGV. V gave up 5 bases and J gave up 6 bases, with 17 bases separating them. The CDR3 is 15 amino acids. CDR3 nucleotide sequence: TGTGCCAGCAGCCTTAGCGGGGTGGAGGGTCAGCCCCAGCATTTT. Its protein is CASSLSGVEGQPQHF.

The chain carries TRBV7-9 and TRBJ2-7; D is perhaps TRBD2 (6 bases). V was shortened by 5 bases and J by 6 bases, with 11 bases between the two germline ends. Per germline, CDR1 SEHNR and CDR2 FQNEAQ (reference sequence). This CDR3 spans 12 amino acids. DNA for the CDR3: TGTGCCAGCAGCGGGTCCGGGGGCGAGCAGTACTTC. It is translated as CASSGSGGEQYF.

The CDR3 DNA reads TGTGCCAGCACGTGGGGGCTCCAAGAGACCCAGTACTTC. Translation: CASTWGLQETQYF. The V gene is TRBV6-6, the J gene TRBJ2-5; a possible D gene is TRBD1 (6 bases). This CDR3 has 13 amino acids. The germline V gene encodes CDR1 MNHNY and CDR2 SVGAGI (reference sequence). The V end was cut by 7 bases, the J end by 1 base, with 10 bases between.

The rearrangement uses TRBV28 and TRBJ1-1; tentatively, D is TRBD1 (5 bases). Trimming took off 3 bases at V and 1 base at J, with 15 bases between the two ends. Germline CDR1 and CDR2: MDHEN and SYDVKM. This CDR3 is built from 16 residues. The CDR3 DNA follows: TGTGCCAGCAGTTTGGGGAAGGGGCTTCGGAACACTGAAGCTTTCTTT. It encodes CASSLGKGLRNTEAFF.

This rearrangement joins TRBV19 to TRBJ2-2; 7 nucleotides line up with TRBD2. The CDR3 runs to 16 residues. J was trimmed by 2 bases and V by 6 bases; bases with no gene match: 9. Germline values: CDR1 LNHDA, CDR2 SQIVND (reference sequence). The CDR3 protein is CASSPRATSNTGELFF. CDR3 in DNA: TGTGCCAGTAGCCCCAGGGCGACTAGCAACACCGGGGAGCTGTTTTTT.

The V gene is TRBV19, the J gene TRBJ2-7; possible D gene TRBD1, 6 bases. Germline values: CDR1 LNHDA, CDR2 SQIVND (reference sequence). Trimming removed 2 bases at V and 2 bases at J, with 13 bases between. CDR3 length: 15 residues. As DNA, the CDR3 is TGTGCCAGTAGTATATCCAGGGGCCCCACCTACGAGCAGTACTTC. Protein sequence: CASSISRGPTYEQYF.

The CDR3 coding sequence is TGTGCCTGGAGTGTACAGACAGCCAAAAACATTCAGTACTTC. This encodes CAWSVQTAKNIQYF. V is TRBV30 and J is TRBJ2-4; D is ambiguous. This CDR3 comprises 14 residues. Germline V CDR1 and CDR2: GTSNPN, SVGIG (reference sequence). V was clipped by 0 bases and J by 0 bases, with 6 bases between them.

This chain uses TRBV7-9 with TRBJ2-7; D gene ambiguous. The CDR3 is made up of 15 amino acids. Trimming removed 5 bases from V and 0 bases from J, with 14 bases in between. The germline V gene encodes CDR1 SEHNR and CDR2 FQNEAQ (reference sequence). The DNA for the CDR3 is TGTGCCAGCAGCCCTACGACGAACAGCTCCTACGAGCAGTACTTC. Protein: CASSPTTNSSYEQYF.